These 20 T cell receptor beta chains share one sample of origin, sequenced in a study of Ad26.COV2.S vaccination and SARS-CoV-2 variants. Clones were read by immunoSEQ multiplex PCR, and TCRdb kept only the in-frame ones, dropping some. The sample shows around 300,000 clones, around 90% of them seen only once. Indicated treatment: 15 to 20 received Ad26.COV2.S at low or high dose, single or two shots; about 5 received placebo; per-sample allocation not given. Specimen acquisition occurred on day 63 following the initial vaccine or placebo injection. Sequencing used peripheral blood, obtained in a trial of Ad26.COV2.S vaccine versus placebo. The receptors originated from a person between 18 and 60 years old who received the Ad26.COV2.S COVID-19 vaccine or a placebo.

This chain links TRBV19 with TRBJ1-5; 8 bases match TRBD1. The germline V gene has CDR1 LNHDA and CDR2 SQIVND (reference sequence). The CDR3 length is 15 residues. Trimming removed 5 bases from V and 5 bases from J; junction bases left unmatched: 8. CDR3 DNA: TGTGCCAGTAGTGACAGGGGCCTGGGGGATCAGCCCCAGCATTTT. It specifies CASSDRGLGDQPQHF.

Only one count was recorded for this clone. The rearrangement joins TRBV7-2 to TRBJ1-2, with D tentatively TRBD1 (5 bases). The germline CDR1 and CDR2 sequences are SGHTA and FQGNSA. Trimming removed 1 base from V and 5 bases from J, with 14 bases in between. CDR3 length: 15 amino acids. The DNA of the CDR3 is TGTGCCAGCAGCTTAGGGGACGGCGTATTTTATGGCTACACCTTC. Translation: CASSLGDGVFYGYTF. The complete variable domain, with remaining parts taken from reference TRBV7-2 and TRBJ1-2, reads GAGVSQSPSNKVTEKGKDVELRCDPISGHTALYWYRQSLGQGLEFLIYFQGNSAPDKSGLPSDRFSAERTGGSVSTLTIQRTQQEDSAVYLCASSLGDGVFYGYTFGSGTRLTVV.

A single count supports this clone. This chain links TRBV28 with TRBJ1-5, with D uncertain. Germline V gene sequence: CDR1 MDHEN, CDR2 SYDVKM. This CDR3 contains 14 residues. Trimming pared 8 bases from V and 6 bases from J, leaving 17 bases between. The CDR3: CASSDEGSLQPQHF. CDR3 coding DNA: TGTGCCAGCTCCGACGAGGGCTCACTTCAGCCCCAGCATTTT.

The chain recombines TRBV4-2 with TRBJ2-5, with unresolved D. CDR3 size: 13 residues. Germline V CDR1 and CDR2: LGHNA, YNFKEQ. The germline V and J ends were trimmed by 4 bases and 11 bases, with 17 bases remaining between them. The DNA of the CDR3 is TGTGCCAGCAGCCGACATACAACGGGTGCTCAGTACTTC. Translating gives CASSRHTTGAQYF.

The chain is built from TRBV5-4 and TRBJ1-5; no definite D call. CDR3 length: 13 amino acids. Germline values: CDR1 SGHNT, CDR2 YYREEE (reference sequence). Trimming removed 4 bases at V and 0 bases at J, with 5 bases between. The CDR3 bases are TGTGCCAGCAGCGGAGATAGCAATCAGCCCCAGCATTTT. This gives the protein CASSGDSNQPQHF.

V gene TRBV6-2 or TRBV6-3 combines with J gene TRBJ2-7; tentative D call: TRBD2 (6 bases). Germline CDR1 MNHEY, CDR2 SVGEGT. V gave up 4 bases and J gave up 5 bases, with 15 bases separating them. CDR3 length equals 14 residues. The CDR3 DNA follows: TGTGCCAGCAGTTTATCGGGGACTGTCGACGAGCAGTACGTC. Protein sequence: CASSLSGTVDEQYV.

Only one count was recorded for this clone. The chain couples TRBV7-2 to TRBJ2-1; D gene ambiguous. This CDR3 region has 15 residues. Germline CDR1 is SGHTA and CDR2 is FQGNSA. V lost 2 bases and J lost 0, with 8 bases in between. CDR3 sequence reads: CASSLISSSYNEQFF. DNA of the CDR3: TGTGCCAGCAGCTTAATTTCGAGCTCCTACAATGAGCAGTTCTTC.

This clone was seen a few times. V usage is TRBV4-3 and J usage is TRBJ2-1, with D tentatively TRBD1 (5 bases). V dropped 0 bases and J dropped 3 bases, with 6 bases sitting between them. The CDR3 is made up of 14 amino acids. The V gene's germline CDR1 is LGHNA and CDR2 YSLEER. CDR3 region: CASSQDRDYNEQFF. CDR3 DNA sequence: TGCGCCAGCAGCCAAGACAGGGACTACAATGAGCAGTTCTTC.

The rearrangement joins TRBV7-2 to TRBJ1-5; D not certain. The CDR3 extends over 13 amino acids. V was trimmed by 4 bases and J by 3 bases, leaving 7 bases between them. CDR1 is SGHTA and CDR2 is FQGNSA in the germline V gene. The CDR3 DNA follows: TGTGCCAGCAGCTCTCAGTCCAATCAGCCCCAGCATTTT. Translation gives CASSSQSNQPQHF.

The chain carries TRBV4-3 and TRBJ2-1; 10 nucleotides align to TRBD1. CDR3 length: 15 residues. Germline trimming cut 4 bases from V and 1 base from J; bases unmatched to any gene: 1. Germline V gives CDR1 LGHNA, CDR2 YSLEER. The CDR3 protein is CASSRDRGSYNEQFF. In nucleotides, the CDR3 is TGCGCCAGCAGCCGGGACAGGGGTTCCTACAATGAGCAGTTCTTC.

In DNA form, the CDR3 reads TGTGCCAGCTCACCTGCATCAGGGGCCTACGAGCAGTACGTC. This codes for CASSPASGAYEQYV. The chain employs TRBV18 and TRBJ2-7; a possible D gene is TRBD1 (6 bases). Trimming pared 3 bases from V and 2 bases from J, leaving 11 bases between. The length of the CDR3 is 14 residues. Germline-derived CDR1 and CDR2 are KGHSH and LQKENI.

The J gene is TRBJ2-7, the V gene TRBV4-3; D gene uncertain. V was clipped by 1 base and J by 2 bases, with 12 bases between them. The CDR3 length is 15 residues. Germline CDR1 LGHNA, CDR2 YSLEER. The CDR3 DNA reads TGCGCCAGCAGCCAAGCCATGGGGTACCCCTACGAGCAGTACTTC. It codes for CASSQAMGYPYEQYF.

The table lists this clone with a count of one. The CDR3 nucleotides read TGTGCCTGGGGGGTGGGAATACAAAACACTGAAGCTTTCTTT. Its protein is CAWGVGIQNTEAFF. The chain employs TRBV30 and TRBJ1-1; no clear D. The CDR3 consists of 14 residues. Looked up from germline, CDR1 is GTSNPN and CDR2 is SVGIG (reference sequence). The V end was cut by 5 bases, the J end by 2 bases, with 15 bases between.

This clone showed up just a few times. The chain recombines TRBV12-3 or TRBV12-4 with TRBJ1-3; D ambiguous. V was cut by 6 bases and J by 2 bases, with 5 bases left in between. The CDR3 runs to 12 residues. DNA for the CDR3: TGTGCCAGCAGCTTGACTGGAAACACCATATATTTT. It codes for CASSLTGNTIYF.

This rearrangement joins TRBV29-1 to TRBJ1-1; D is ambiguous. The CDR3 extends over 13 amino acids. Trimming removed 1 base at V and 6 bases at J, with 12 bases between. Germline V lookup: CDR1 SQVTM, CDR2 ANQGSEA. The CDR3 is CSVEGWQRAEAFF. CDR3 nucleotide sequence: TGCAGCGTTGAAGGGTGGCAGCGGGCTGAAGCTTTCTTT.

This chain uses TRBV28 with TRBJ1-5; 8 nucleotides line up with TRBD1. The CDR3 spans 14 residues. Trimming took 3 bases from V and 7 from J; bases not matched to a gene: 5. Germline V CDR1 and CDR2: MDHEN, SYDVKM. The CDR3 DNA sequence: TGTGCCAGCAGTTTTGACAGGGGTCAACAGCCCCAGCATTTT. Its translation is CASSFDRGQQPQHF.

This chain uses TRBV12-3 or TRBV12-4 with TRBJ2-3, with a possible D match to TRBD2 (6 bases). This CDR3 is built from 13 residues. Trimming took off 5 bases at V and 4 bases at J, with 10 bases between the two ends. In nucleotides, the CDR3 is TGTGCCAGCAGTCTTGGGACTCCAGATACGCAGTATTTT. This sequence encodes CASSLGTPDTQYF.

The rearrangement joins TRBV19 to TRBJ1-1; D ambiguous. This CDR3 is 12 amino acids long. Germline V CDR1 and CDR2: LNHDA, SQIVND (reference sequence). V was clipped by 8 bases and J by 1 base, with 8 bases between them. The CDR3 bases are TGTGCCAGTGTGGGTGGGAACACTGAAGCTTTCTTT. Encoded protein: CASVGGNTEAFF.

J is TRBJ2-5 and V is TRBV10-3; tentative D call: TRBD2 (6 bases). The CDR3 contains 13 residues. From germline, CDR1 is ENHRY and CDR2 SYGVKD. Trimming shortened V by 3 bases and J by 5 bases, and 10 bases separated the two germline ends. CDR3 sequence reads: CAISEGGRETQYF. The CDR3, as DNA: TGTGCCATCAGTGAAGGTGGGAGGGAGACCCAGTACTTC.

This rearrangement joins TRBV5-6 to TRBJ1-2, with a weak D call TRBD1 (5 bases). The V end lost 0 bases, the J end lost 4 bases, and 10 bases lay between the germline ends. Germline V gene lookup returns CDR1 SGHDT and CDR2 YYEEEE. The CDR3 length is 14 residues. Here the CDR3 DNA reads TGTGCCAGCAGCTTGGAGGGGTTCAGCTATGGCTACACCTTC. Its protein is CASSLEGFSYGYTF.